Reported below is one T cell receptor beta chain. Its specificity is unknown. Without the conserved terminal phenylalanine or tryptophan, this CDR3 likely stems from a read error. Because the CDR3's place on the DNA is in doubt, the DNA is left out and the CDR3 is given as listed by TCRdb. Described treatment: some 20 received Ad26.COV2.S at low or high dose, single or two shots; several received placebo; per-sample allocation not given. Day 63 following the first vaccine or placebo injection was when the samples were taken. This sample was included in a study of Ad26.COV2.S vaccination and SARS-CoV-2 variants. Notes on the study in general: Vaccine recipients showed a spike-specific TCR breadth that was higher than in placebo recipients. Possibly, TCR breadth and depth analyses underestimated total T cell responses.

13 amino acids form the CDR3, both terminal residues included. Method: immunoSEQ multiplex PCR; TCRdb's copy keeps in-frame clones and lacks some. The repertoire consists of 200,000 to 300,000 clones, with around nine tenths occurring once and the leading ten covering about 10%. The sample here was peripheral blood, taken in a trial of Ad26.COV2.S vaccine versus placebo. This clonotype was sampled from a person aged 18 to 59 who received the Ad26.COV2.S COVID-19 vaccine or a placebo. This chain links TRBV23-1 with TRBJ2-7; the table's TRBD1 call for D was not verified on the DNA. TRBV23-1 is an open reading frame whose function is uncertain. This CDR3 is CASSQSKTAVEVI.